This note documents a single TCR beta chain sequence. It has no known antigen specificity. No per-base quality is available; no much larger clone lies one base away. CDR1 and CDR2 (LNHNV, YYDKDF) derive from the germline V gene (reference sequence). Taken from cysteine to phenylalanine, the CDR3 has 13 residues. The retained sequence is limited to the CDR3, 39 bases, with the frame set at the first base. The trim is 0 bases for V and 4 bases for J, with a gap of 4 bases between the germline ends. The entry originates in a study of CD4+ T cells in melanoma (dated 2022 in TCRdb). About the study as a whole: Neoantigen-specific CD4+ T cells in human melanoma were investigated in the study.

The study at large found these results: The report described a correlation between neoantigen-specific CD4+ T cells and the function of CD8+ T cells, macrophages and B cells. Neoantigen-specific CD4+ T cells in melanoma were reported to have a range of differentiation states.

To prepare the library, the immunoSEQ multiplex PCR assay was applied. Entries here come from immuneACCESS through TCRdb and include only in-frame sequences with V and J called. Some clones fail to appear in such tables; in the studies checked, an unresolved V gene covers under half of the shortfall, and the cause of the remainder is unknown. The sample table contains tens of thousands of clones; only one count was recorded for more than 70% of them. 9.7% of the sample belongs to the ten largest clones. The donors were melanoma patients. This sequence originates from a human donor with melanoma. The chain links TRBV15 with TRBJ1-3, with the D gene not confidently named. In nucleotides, the sequence is TGTGCCACCAGCAGAGATCAGGGAAACACCATATATTTT. This translates into CATSRDQGNTIYF.